This T cell receptor beta chain originates from a study of blood T cells in healthy people across ages. Regarding the study as a whole: Both naive CD4+ cell counts and diversity were greater in long-lived donors than in aged donors.

Each sample had at least 6 million PBMCs isolated. CDR3 length: 17 residues. CDR1 is DFQATT and CDR2 is SNEGSKA in the germline V gene (reference sequence). V gave up 0 bases and J gave up 5 bases; unmatched junction bases: 14. Primed by a sample-barcoded 5' primer and a J-beta primer mix, a second PCR proceeded for about 7 to 12 cycles. From the 5' RACE reads, TCRdb called clonotypes with MiXCR, one entry per CDR3 protein. The sample gives some 1.1 million distinct CDR3 sequences, less than 45% of which show up once; around 14% is in the top ten. About this clonotype itself: Its antigen is undetermined.

The chain couples TRBV20-1 to TRBJ2-3; TRBD1 agrees at 7 bases. The sample taken for sequencing was blood. This clonotype originated in a man younger than 35 in good health. This CDR3 is CSARDGGQKWPQDTQYF. The CDR3 nucleotides read TGCAGTGCTAGAGATGGGGGACAGAAGTGGCCCCAAGATACGCAGTATTTT.